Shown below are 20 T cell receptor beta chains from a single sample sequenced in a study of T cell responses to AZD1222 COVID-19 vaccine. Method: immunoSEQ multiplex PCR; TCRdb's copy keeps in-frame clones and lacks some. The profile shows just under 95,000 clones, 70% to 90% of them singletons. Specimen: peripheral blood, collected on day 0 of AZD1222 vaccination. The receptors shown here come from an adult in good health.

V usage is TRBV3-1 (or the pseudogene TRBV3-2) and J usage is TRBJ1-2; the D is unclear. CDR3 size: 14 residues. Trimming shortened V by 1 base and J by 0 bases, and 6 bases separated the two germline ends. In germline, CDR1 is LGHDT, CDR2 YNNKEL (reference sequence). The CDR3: CASSQGATNYGYTF. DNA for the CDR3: TGTGCCAGCAGCCAAGGTGCAACTAACTATGGCTACACCTTC.

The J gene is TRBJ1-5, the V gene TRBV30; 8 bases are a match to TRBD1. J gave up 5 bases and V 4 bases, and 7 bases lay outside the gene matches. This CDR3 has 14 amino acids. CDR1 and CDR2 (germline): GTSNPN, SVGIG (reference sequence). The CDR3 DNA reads TGTGCCTGGAATCCGACAGGGGCCGATCAGCCCCAGCATTTT. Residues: CAWNPTGADQPQHF.

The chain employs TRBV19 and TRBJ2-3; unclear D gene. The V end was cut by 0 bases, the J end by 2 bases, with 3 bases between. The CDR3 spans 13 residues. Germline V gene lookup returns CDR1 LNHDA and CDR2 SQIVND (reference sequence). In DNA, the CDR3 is TGTGCCAGTAGTATAGAATCCACAGATACGCAGTATTTT. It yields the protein CASSIESTDTQYF.

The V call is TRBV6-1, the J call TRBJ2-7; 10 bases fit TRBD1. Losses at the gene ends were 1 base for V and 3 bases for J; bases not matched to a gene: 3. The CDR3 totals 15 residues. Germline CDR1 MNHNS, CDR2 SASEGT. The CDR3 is CASSEGRTGGYEQYF. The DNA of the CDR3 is TGTGCCAGCAGTGAAGGGCGGACAGGGGGCTACGAGCAGTACTTC.

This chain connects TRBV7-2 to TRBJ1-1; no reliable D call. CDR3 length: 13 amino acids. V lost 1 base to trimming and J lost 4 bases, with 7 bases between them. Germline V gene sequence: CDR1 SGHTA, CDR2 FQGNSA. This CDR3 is CASSLGRITEAFF. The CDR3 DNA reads TGTGCCAGCAGCTTAGGTCGGATCACTGAAGCTTTCTTT.

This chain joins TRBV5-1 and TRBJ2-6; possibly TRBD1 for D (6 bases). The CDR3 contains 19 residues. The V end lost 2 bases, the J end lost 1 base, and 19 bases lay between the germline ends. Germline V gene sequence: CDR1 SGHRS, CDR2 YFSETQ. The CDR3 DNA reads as TGCGCCAGCAGCTTAATGGTTGGCAGGGGTACTTCTGGGGCCAACGTCCTGACTTTC. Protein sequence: CASSLMVGRGTSGANVLTF.

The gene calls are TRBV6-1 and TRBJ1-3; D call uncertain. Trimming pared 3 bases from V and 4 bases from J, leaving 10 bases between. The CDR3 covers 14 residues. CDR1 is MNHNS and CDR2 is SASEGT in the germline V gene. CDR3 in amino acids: CASSDGPRGNTIYF. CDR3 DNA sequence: TGTGCCAGCAGTGATGGACCCCGGGGAAACACCATATATTTT.

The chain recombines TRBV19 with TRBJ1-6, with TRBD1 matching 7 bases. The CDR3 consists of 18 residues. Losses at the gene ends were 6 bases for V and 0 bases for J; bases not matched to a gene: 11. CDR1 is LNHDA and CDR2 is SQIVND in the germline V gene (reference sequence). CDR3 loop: CASREYGTASSYNSPLHF. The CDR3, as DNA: TGTGCCAGTAGGGAGTATGGGACAGCGAGCTCCTATAATTCACCCCTCCACTTT.

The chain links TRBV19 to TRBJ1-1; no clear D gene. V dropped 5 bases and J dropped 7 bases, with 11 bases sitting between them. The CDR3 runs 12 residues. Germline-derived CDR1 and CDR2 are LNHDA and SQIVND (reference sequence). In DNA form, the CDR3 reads TGTGCCAGTAGTCTCGAAGTGGGTGAAGCTTTCTTT. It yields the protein CASSLEVGEAFF.

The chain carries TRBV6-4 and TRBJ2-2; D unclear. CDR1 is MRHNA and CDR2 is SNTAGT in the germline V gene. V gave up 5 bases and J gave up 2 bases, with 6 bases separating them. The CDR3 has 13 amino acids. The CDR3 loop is CASSLDNTGELFF. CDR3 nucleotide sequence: TGTGCCAGCAGTTTAGATAACACCGGGGAGCTGTTTTTT.

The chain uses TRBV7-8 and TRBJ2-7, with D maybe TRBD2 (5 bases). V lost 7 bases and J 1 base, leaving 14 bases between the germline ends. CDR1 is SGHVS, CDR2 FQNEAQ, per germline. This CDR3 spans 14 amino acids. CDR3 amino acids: CASTLSRGSYEQYF. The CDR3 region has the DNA TGTGCCAGCACCTTGAGCCGGGGATCCTACGAGCAGTACTTC.

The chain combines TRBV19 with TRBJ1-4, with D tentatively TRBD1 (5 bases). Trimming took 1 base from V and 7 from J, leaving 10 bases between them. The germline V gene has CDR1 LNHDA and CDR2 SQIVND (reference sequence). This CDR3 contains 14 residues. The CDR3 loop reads CASSIGGDFEKLFF. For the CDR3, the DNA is TGTGCCAGTAGTATAGGGGGCGATTTTGAAAAACTGTTTTTT.

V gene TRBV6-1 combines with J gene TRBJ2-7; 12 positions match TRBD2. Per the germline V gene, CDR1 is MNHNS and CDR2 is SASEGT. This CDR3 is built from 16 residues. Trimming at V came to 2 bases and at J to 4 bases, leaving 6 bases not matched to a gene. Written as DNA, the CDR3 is TGTGCCAGCAGTGAATTAGGACTAGCGGGGCAGTACGAGCAGTACTTC. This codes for CASSELGLAGQYEQYF.

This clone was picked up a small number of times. The CDR3 here is CASSGLRGAYEQYF. The CDR3 DNA is TGTGCCAGCAGTGGACTACGAGGGGCCTACGAGCAGTACTTC. The V gene is TRBV2, the J gene TRBJ2-7; D possibly matches TRBD1 or TRBD2 (5 bases each). The germline V gene has CDR1 SNHLY and CDR2 FYNNEI. The V gene lost 4 bases and the J gene lost 2 bases, with 12 bases spanning the gap. CDR3 size: 14 residues.

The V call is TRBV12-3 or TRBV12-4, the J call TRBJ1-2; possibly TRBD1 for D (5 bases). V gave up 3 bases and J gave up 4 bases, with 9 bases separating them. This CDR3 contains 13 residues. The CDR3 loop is CASSLGGAYGYTF. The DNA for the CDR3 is TGTGCCAGCAGTTTGGGCGGGGCCTATGGCTACACCTTC.

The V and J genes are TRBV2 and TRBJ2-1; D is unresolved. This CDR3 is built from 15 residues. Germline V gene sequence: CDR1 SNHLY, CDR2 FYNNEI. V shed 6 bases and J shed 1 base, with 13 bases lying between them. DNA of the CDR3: TGTGCCAGCAGACACGGTAGGGAATCCTACAATGAGCAGTTCTTC. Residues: CASRHGRESYNEQFF.

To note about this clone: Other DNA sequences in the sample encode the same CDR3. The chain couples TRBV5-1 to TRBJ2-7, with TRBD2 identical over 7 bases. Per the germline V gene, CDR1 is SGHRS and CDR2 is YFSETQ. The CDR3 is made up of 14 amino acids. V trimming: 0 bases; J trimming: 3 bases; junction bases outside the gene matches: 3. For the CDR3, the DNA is TGCGCCAGCAGCTTGGAAGGGAGGGGCTACGAGCAGTACTTC. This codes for CASSLEGRGYEQYF.

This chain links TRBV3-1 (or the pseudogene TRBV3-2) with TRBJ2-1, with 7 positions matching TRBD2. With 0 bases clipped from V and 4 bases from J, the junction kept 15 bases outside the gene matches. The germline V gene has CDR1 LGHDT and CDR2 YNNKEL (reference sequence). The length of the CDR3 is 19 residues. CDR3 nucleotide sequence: TGTGCCAGCAGCCAAGAGCGGGAGCAGGCGCCAGTCGTTTACAATGAGCAGTTCTTC. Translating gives CASSQEREQAPVVYNEQFF.

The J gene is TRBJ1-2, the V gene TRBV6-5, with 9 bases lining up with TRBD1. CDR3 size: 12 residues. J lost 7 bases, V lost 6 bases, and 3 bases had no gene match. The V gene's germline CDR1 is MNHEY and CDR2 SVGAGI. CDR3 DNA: TGTGCCAGCAGCGGGGACAGGGTTGGCTACACCTTC. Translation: CASSGDRVGYTF.

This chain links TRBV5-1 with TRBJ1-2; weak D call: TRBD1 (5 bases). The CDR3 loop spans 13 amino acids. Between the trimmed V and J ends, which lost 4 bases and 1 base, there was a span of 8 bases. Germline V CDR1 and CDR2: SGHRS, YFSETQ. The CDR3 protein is CASSLGVNYGYTF. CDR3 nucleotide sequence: TGCGCCAGCAGCCTAGGGGTTAACTATGGCTACACCTTC.